These 24 T cell receptor beta chains originate from one sample sequenced in a study of cytomegalovirus exposure and HLA in healthy donors. The PCR used 60 Vbeta and 13 Jbeta primers. Assay: immunoSEQ multiplex PCR; the TCRdb copy retains only in-frame clones and omits some. The data contain about 180,000 clones, under 80% of them singletons. The sequencing input was PBMCs. The receptors stem from a young woman in good health and CMV-seropositive.

V is TRBV5-6 and J is TRBJ2-7; 9 positions agree with TRBD1. The germline V gene has CDR1 SGHDT and CDR2 YYEEEE. The CDR3 contains 14 residues. Germline trimming cut 5 bases from V and 3 bases from J; bases unmatched to any gene: 6. This chain's CDR3 is CASSPTTGGYEQYF. The CDR3 bases are TGTGCCAGCAGTCCCACGACAGGGGGCTACGAGCAGTACTTC. The entire variable domain, with the rest obtained from reference TRBV5-6 and TRBJ2-7, is as follows: DAGVTQSPTHLIKTRGQQVTLRCSPKSGHDTVSWYQQALGQGPQFIFQYYEEEERQRGNFPDRFSGHQFPNYSSELNVNALLLGDSALYLCASSPTTGGYEQYFGPGTRLTVT.

This clone was detected once. This chain joins TRBV19 and TRBJ2-7; no reliable D call. Deletions cut 3 bases from V and 5 bases from J, with 11 bases between. The CDR3 length is 13 residues. Germline assignment: CDR1 LNHDA and CDR2 SQIVND (reference sequence). CDR3 loop: CASSIQWQNEQYF. DNA of the CDR3: TGTGCCAGTAGTATCCAGTGGCAAAACGAGCAGTACTTC.

The chain couples TRBV6-6 to TRBJ1-4; D may be TRBD1 (6 bases). Trimming shortened V by 2 bases and J by 8 bases, and 9 bases separated the two germline ends. Germline lookup yields CDR1 MNHNY and CDR2 SVGAGI (reference sequence). The CDR3 covers 13 residues. CDR3 loop: CASSYRGGEKLFF. In nucleotides, the CDR3 is TGTGCCAGCAGTTACCGGGGGGGCGAAAAACTGTTTTTT.

This clone was recorded once. The rearrangement links TRBV19 to TRBJ2-1; 8 bases match TRBD1. The length of the CDR3 is 17 residues. Per germline, CDR1 LNHDA and CDR2 SQIVND (reference sequence). J gave up 4 bases and V 6 bases, and 14 bases lay outside the gene matches. The CDR3 nucleotides are TGTGCCAGTAGCGATAGCCTCCGACAGGGGCTGTACAATGAGCAGTTCTTC. It translates to CASSDSLRQGLYNEQFF.

The CDR3 DNA follows: TGCGCCAGCAGTCAATCGGGACAGGGGCTATCCAAAAACATTCAGTACTTC. Translation gives CASSQSGQGLSKNIQYF. V is TRBV23-1 and J is TRBJ2-4; 10 bases are a match to TRBD1. TRBV23-1 has ORF status, its function being uncertain. The CDR3 extends over 17 amino acids. V was clipped by 0 bases and J by 2 bases; unmatched bases: 4.

The rearrangement joins TRBV28 to TRBJ1-4; D uncertain. The germline CDR1 and CDR2 sequences are MDHEN and SYDVKM. V lost 3 bases and J 0 bases, leaving 14 bases between the germline ends. The CDR3 consists of 17 residues. CDR3 sequence (DNA): TGTGCCAGCAGTTTCCCGCGAGGTCTTGCAACTAATGAAAAACTGTTTTTT. The encoded protein is CASSFPRGLATNEKLFF.

The chain carries TRBV10-3 and TRBJ1-2, with D possibly TRBD1 on 5 matching bases. Trimming removed 8 bases at V and 4 bases at J, with 17 bases between. CDR1 ENHRY and CDR2 SYGVKD come from the germline V gene. The CDR3 totals 14 residues. The CDR3 spells CAISIGGEVYGYTF. The CDR3 bases are TGTGCCATCTCCATCGGGGGTGAAGTCTATGGCTACACCTTC.

This chain connects TRBV27 to TRBJ1-2; tentative D call: TRBD1 (5 bases). With 6 bases removed from V and 5 bases from J, the gap between germline ends came to 10 bases. The CDR3 has 12 amino acids. The germline V gene has CDR1 MNHEY and CDR2 SMNVEV (reference sequence). The CDR3 nucleotides are TGTGCCAGCAGCCGCACAGGATATGGCTACACCTTC. It is translated as CASSRTGYGYTF.

The chain employs TRBV4-2 and TRBJ2-7; D unresolved. Trimming shortened V by 0 bases and J by 2 bases, and 11 bases separated the two germline ends. Germline CDR1 and CDR2: LGHNA and YNFKEQ. The CDR3 spans 15 residues. The CDR3 spells CASSQDRSGAYEQYF. The CDR3 bases are TGTGCCAGCAGCCAAGATAGATCCGGAGCCTACGAGCAGTACTTC.

This clone was seen only once. The chain recombines TRBV21-1 with TRBJ2-1; the listed D gene, TRBD2, was not tested against the DNA. TRBV21-1 is a recognized pseudogene. The CDR3 is 14 residues long. CDR3 sequence reads: CASTPKSGYNEQFF. CDR3 nucleotide sequence: TGTGCCAGCACCCCAAAAAGCGGCTACAATGAGCAGTTCTTC.

This clone has just one count. The chain recombines TRBV28 with TRBJ1-1; tentatively, D is TRBD1 (5 bases). The CDR3 is 14 amino acids. Trimming removed 8 bases at V and 2 bases at J, with 15 bases between. The germline CDR1 and CDR2 sequences are MDHEN and SYDVKM. The CDR3 protein is CASRGTSANTEAFF. The CDR3 DNA follows: TGTGCCAGCCGGGGGACCTCTGCTAACACTGAAGCTTTCTTT.

The chain carries TRBV11-2 and TRBJ2-5; maybe TRBD1 (5 bases). There are 17 residues in the CDR3. Germline CDR1 reads SGHAT; CDR2 reads FQNNGV. V lost 2 bases to trimming and J lost 3 bases, with 19 bases between them. Written as DNA, the CDR3 is TGTGCCAGCAGCTTATTTTTAGCACAGGAACTTAAAGAGACCCAGTACTTC. Its protein is CASSLFLAQELKETQYF.

The chain couples TRBV28 to TRBJ1-5; possibly TRBD1 for D (5 bases). The CDR3 contains 16 residues. CDR1 and CDR2 (germline): MDHEN, SYDVKM. With 8 bases removed from V and 4 bases from J, the gap between germline ends came to 21 bases. The CDR3, as DNA: TGTGCCAGCGCTCAGCCGACAGACCCAAGGAATCAGCCCCAGCATTTT. As protein: CASAQPTDPRNQPQHF.

This clone was seen once. The chain combines TRBV7-2 with TRBJ1-1, with D unclear. The germline V and J ends were trimmed by 1 base and 6 bases, with 12 bases remaining between them. Germline values: CDR1 SGHTA, CDR2 FQGNSA. There are 14 residues in the CDR3. The CDR3 loop reads CASSLGRLVAEAFF. CDR3 nucleotide sequence: TGTGCCAGCAGCTTAGGGCGGTTGGTGGCTGAAGCTTTCTTT.

V gene TRBV18 combines with J gene TRBJ2-1, with 8 bases matching TRBD2. V dropped 5 bases and J dropped 9; count of bases not matched to a gene: 9. CDR1 KGHSH and CDR2 LQKENI come from the germline V gene. The CDR3 runs to 14 residues. The CDR3: CASSSGGEMSEQFF. The CDR3 bases are TGTGCCAGCTCATCGGGGGGGGAGATGAGTGAGCAGTTCTTC.

This clone was counted a single time. This chain uses TRBV18 with TRBJ1-5, with 8 bases that match TRBD1. The germline gives CDR1 KGHSH, CDR2 LQKENI. The CDR3 extends over 17 amino acids. V shed 5 bases, J shed 4 bases, and the junction held 13 bases outside the gene matches. The CDR3, as DNA: TGTGCCAGCTCAGAAAGGCAGGGGGCCGGGAAGAATCAGCCCCAGCATTTT. Translating it yields CASSERQGAGKNQPQHF.

This clone has just one count. V is TRBV9 and J is TRBJ2-7; D remains unclear. The CDR3 totals 14 residues. V was pared by 3 bases and J by 3 bases, with 13 bases between. Germline CDR1 is SGDLS and CDR2 is YYNGEE. Here the CDR3 DNA reads TGTGCCAGCAGCGCCTCCTGGAGCAGCTACGAGCAGTACTTC. Protein sequence: CASSASWSSYEQYF.

The V gene is TRBV11-3, the J gene TRBJ2-7; tentative D call: TRBD2 (6 bases). Germline CDR1 is SGHNT and CDR2 is YENEEA. V was cut by 5 bases and J by 5 bases, with 13 bases left in between. The CDR3 runs 13 residues. CDR3 region: CASSPGDQNEQYF. The CDR3, as DNA: TGTGCCAGCAGCCCGGGGGACCAAAACGAGCAGTACTTC.

A word on this clone: Compared with germline, one end of the junction differs, possibly owing to a read error. V and J are TRBV29-1 and TRBJ2-1, with a possible D match to TRBD1 (5 bases). Germline V lookup: CDR1 SQVTM, CDR2 ANQGSEA. The CDR3 contains 12 residues. This CDR3 is CSVYRLYNGQFF. CDR3 in DNA: TGCAGCGTCTACAGGCTATACAATGGGCAGTTCTTC.

This rearrangement joins TRBV7-2 to TRBJ1-2; D call uncertain. CDR3 length equals 14 residues. CDR1 and CDR2 (germline): SGHTA, FQGNSA. V was clipped by 5 bases and J by 1 base, with 11 bases between them. This chain's CDR3 is CASSQRQVNYGYTF. Written as DNA, the CDR3 is TGTGCCAGCAGCCAACGGCAGGTTAACTATGGCTACACCTTC.

J is TRBJ2-3 and V is TRBV6-5; maybe TRBD1 (5 bases). Trimming left V 6 bases short and J 2 bases short, with 12 bases between. The germline gives CDR1 MNHEY, CDR2 SVGAGI. This CDR3 region has 14 residues. Here the CDR3 DNA reads TGTGCCAGCAGCTATGGGGCCGCCACAGATACGCAGTATTTT. Its protein is CASSYGAATDTQYF.

This chain connects TRBV2 to TRBJ1-5; D is possibly TRBD1 (5 bases). V was cut by 3 bases and J by 7 bases, with 16 bases left in between. The CDR3 contains 15 residues. Looked up from germline, CDR1 is SNHLY and CDR2 is FYNNEI. Written as DNA, the CDR3 is TGTGCCAGCAGTGAGGTTTTGGCAGGGCAACAGCCCCAGCATTTT. Protein product: CASSEVLAGQQPQHF.

The genes are TRBV28 and TRBJ2-5, with D unresolved. The DNA end lines up better with TRBJ2-7; the J call may be wrong. Germline values: CDR1 MDHEN, CDR2 SYDVKM. CDR3 length equals 13 residues. Written as DNA, the CDR3 is TGTGCCAGCAGTCTCACGCGGTCCTACGAGCAGTACTTC. Its translation is CASSLTRSYEQYF.

The chain uses TRBV5-1 and TRBJ1-1, with a weak D call TRBD1 (5 bases). Germline V lookup: CDR1 SGHRS, CDR2 YFSETQ. V lost 3 bases and J 1 base, leaving 10 bases between the germline ends. There are 14 residues in the CDR3. The CDR3 sequence is CASSYGGGNTEAFF. The CDR3 DNA reads as TGCGCCAGCAGCTATGGGGGGGGGAACACTGAAGCTTTCTTT.